The clone carrying this T cell receptor (beta chain) showed up just a few times. Its specificity is unknown. The data originate from a study of T cells after yellow fever vaccination. Study results and caveats: The presence of abundant clonotypes contaminating from the bulk population was possible in FACS-sorted repertoires. Post-booster repertoires contained most primary-vaccination clones again (96% CD4, over 70% CD8).

CDR1 is LNHDA and CDR2 is SQIVND in the germline V gene (reference sequence). The CDR3 length is 14 residues. With 6 bases clipped from V and 0 bases from J, the junction kept 0 bases outside the gene matches. The study made its TCR cDNA through 5'RACE template switching. That step introduced a universal primer site along with UMIs. TCRdb reprocessed the 5' RACE reads via MiXCR and lists one record per CDR3 protein. The sample comprises about 300,000 distinct CDR3 sequences, 7.5% to 9.5% of which are singletons, and 3% to 4% rests with the top ten. The rearrangement links TRBV19 to TRBJ2-2; 8 bases match TRBD1. This TCR came from a man between 18 and 35 years old who received the YFV17D yellow fever vaccine. This specimen was CD4+ T cells sorted from PBMCs, taken 5 days after the yellow fever booster vaccination. The CDR3 loop reads CASRDRANTGELFF. The DNA for the CDR3 is TGTGCCAGTAGGGACAGGGCGAACACCGGGGAGCTGTTTTTT. The whole variable domain, filled in from reference TRBV19 and TRBJ2-2, reads DGGITQSPKYLFRKEGQNVTLSCEQNLNHDAMYWYRQDPGQGLRLIYYSQIVNDFQKGDIAEGYSVSREKKESFPLTVTSAQKNPTAFYLCASRDRANTGELFFGEGSRLTVL.